These 21 T cell receptor beta chains originate from one sample sequenced in a study of CD8 T cells in ankylosing spondylitis. Study-level points and caveats: A TCR beta motif made of under 10 highly homologous variants seemed typical of ankylosing spondylitis blood.

MiXCR, run by TCRdb on the 5' RACE reads, gives a single entry per CDR3 protein. The sample carries around 450,000 distinct CDR3 sequences, 26% recorded once. These receptors have no known antigen. Sequenced sample: blood, either unsorted or a sorted T cell fraction (not recorded which). These receptors were taken from a male donor with ankylosing spondylitis.

In its sample, this clonotype was seen a few times. The chain couples TRBV2 to TRBJ2-5; D not resolved. The CDR3 is 12 residues long. The V gene's germline CDR1 is SNHLY and CDR2 FYNNEI. V was trimmed by 0 bases and J by 3 bases, leaving 2 bases between them. CDR3 DNA sequence: TGTGCCAGCAGTGAAGCCGAAGAGACCCAGTACTTC. Amino acids: CASSEAEETQYF.

The V call is TRBV30, the J call TRBJ1-2; TRBD1 might be the D (6 bases). V lost 2 bases and J 7 bases, leaving 14 bases between the germline ends. The length of the CDR3 is 13 residues. Looked up from germline, CDR1 is GTSNPN and CDR2 is SVGIG (reference sequence). CDR3: CAWSIRGASGYTF. CDR3 nucleotides: TGTGCCTGGAGTATAAGGGGGGCGAGTGGCTACACCTTC.

The rearrangement uses TRBV18 and TRBJ2-7, with 8 bases fitting TRBD1. The CDR3 runs to 13 residues. The germline gives CDR1 KGHSH, CDR2 LQKENI. Trimming at V came to 4 bases and at J to 5 bases, leaving 4 bases not matched to a gene. The CDR3 DNA reads as TGTGCCAGCTCACAGACAGGGGTTGACGAGCAGTACTTC. Translation gives CASSQTGVDEQYF.

This clonotype was seen a few times. CDR3 loop: CASSESLRGVTEAFF. The CDR3 nucleotides read TGTGCCAGCAGTGAGTCCCTTCGGGGAGTCACTGAAGCTTTCTTT. This chain uses TRBV25-1 with TRBJ1-1; D unresolved. Between the trimmed V and J ends, which lost 3 bases and 4 bases, there was a span of 15 bases. There are 15 residues in the CDR3. Germline V gene data show CDR1 as MGHDK and CDR2 as SYGVNS.

V and J are TRBV11-2 and TRBJ1-4; 9 bases agree with TRBD1. V was pared by 1 base and J by 5 bases, with 5 bases of the junction left unmatched. The CDR3 loop spans 16 amino acids. CDR1 is SGHAT, CDR2 FQNNGV, per germline. The CDR3 is CASSLALTGGNEKLFF. CDR3 in DNA: TGTGCCAGCAGCTTAGCCTTGACAGGGGGGAATGAAAAACTGTTTTTT. Filled out from reference TRBV11-2 and TRBJ1-4, the complete variable domain reads EAGVAQSPRYKIIEKRQSVAFWCNPISGHATLYWYQQILGQGPKLLIQFQNNGVVDDSQLPKDRFSAERLKGVDSTLKIQPAKLEDSAVYLCASSLALTGGNEKLFFGSGTQLSVL.

This clonotype was seen only a few times. The gene calls are TRBV24-1 and TRBJ2-1, with a tentative D call TRBD2 (6 bases). V lost 5 bases and J 8 bases, leaving 18 bases between the germline ends. The germline V gene encodes CDR1 KGHDR and CDR2 SFDVKD. The CDR3 totals 15 residues. Here the CDR3 reads CATSAETRPYDEQFF. The DNA of the CDR3 is TGTGCCACCAGTGCCGAGACTAGACCATACGATGAGCAGTTCTTC.

The chain links TRBV5-1 to TRBJ2-2; the D is unclear. CDR3 size: 15 residues. Germline V gives CDR1 SGHRS, CDR2 YFSETQ. V lost 0 bases to trimming and J lost 7 bases, with 13 bases between them. CDR3 in DNA: TGCGCCAGCAGCTTGGTACCGGGCACCGGCGGGGAGCTGTTTTTT. It specifies CASSLVPGTGGELFF.

The chain is built from TRBV10-3 and TRBJ2-1; 13 nucleotides agree with TRBD2. CDR1 and CDR2 (germline): ENHRY, SYGVKD. J lost 4 bases, V lost 6 bases, and 9 bases had no gene match. The CDR3 has 17 residues. CDR3 in DNA: TGTGCCATCAGGACGGGGACTAGCGGGACCTTTTACAATGAGCAGTTCTTC. It yields the protein CAIRTGTSGTFYNEQFF.

The count of this clonotype is one. The chain employs TRBV12-3 or TRBV12-4 and TRBJ2-5, with 7 bases that match TRBD2. The CDR3 loop spans 16 amino acids. Trimming at V came to 2 bases and at J to 4 bases, leaving 10 bases not matched to a gene. The CDR3 spells CASSLSGTTSGETQYF. CDR3 DNA sequence: TGTGCCAGCAGTTTATCGGGGACTACCTCCGGAGAGACCCAGTACTTC.

The V call is TRBV25-1, the J call TRBJ2-7, with D perhaps matching TRBD2 (6 bases). The CDR3 consists of 16 residues. Germline V CDR1 and CDR2: MGHDK, SYGVNS. Trimming took 4 bases from V and 0 from J, leaving 16 bases between them. In nucleotides, the CDR3 is TGTGCCAGCAGTGTCCACGAGGGAGCGGGCTCCTACGAGCAGTACTTC. Protein sequence: CASSVHEGAGSYEQYF.

This clonotype was seen more than once but under ten times. The CDR3 DNA sequence: TGCAGTGCTGGAGGTCTAGCGGGACAGGATACGCAGTATTTT. Translated: CSAGGLAGQDTQYF. V and J are TRBV20-1 and TRBJ2-3; 9 positions agree with TRBD2. V gave up 5 bases and J gave up 6 bases; unmatched junction bases: 9. The CDR3 is made up of 14 amino acids. Germline V CDR1 and CDR2: DFQATT, SNEGSKA (reference sequence).

The chain is built from TRBV20-1 and TRBJ1-1; 7 bases map to TRBD1. V shed 5 bases and J 1 base; nucleotides not matched to a gene: 10. This CDR3 is built from 15 residues. Germline V gene sequence: CDR1 DFQATT, CDR2 SNEGSKA (reference sequence). The CDR3 DNA follows: TGCAGTGCTGTCCGGGACAGAGTTTCGAACACTGAAGCTTTCTTT. Protein sequence: CSAVRDRVSNTEAFF.

The chain uses TRBV10-3 and TRBJ2-7, with 8 bases matching TRBD2. J gave up 0 bases and V 4 bases, and 2 bases lay outside the gene matches. The CDR3 covers 14 residues. The germline V gene has CDR1 ENHRY and CDR2 SYGVKD. The CDR3 loop reads CAISAGTSSYEQYV. In DNA, the CDR3 is TGTGCCATCAGTGCCGGGACTAGCTCCTACGAGCAGTACGTC.

This clonotype was detected only once. This chain uses TRBV3-1 with TRBJ2-3; D remains unclear. This CDR3 region has 16 residues. Germline CDR1 LGHDT, CDR2 YNNKEL (reference sequence). V lost 0 bases and J lost 1, with 11 bases in between. The CDR3 DNA is TGTGCCAGCAGCCAAGACAAGGACCCAGGCACAGATACGCAGTATTTT. This codes for CASSQDKDPGTDTQYF.

As for this clonotype: This could be a read error, since a much larger clone is one nucleotide away. The CDR3 region is CASCQKGAGGHKQFF. CDR3 nucleotide sequence: TGTGCCAGCTGCCAAAAGGGAGCGGGAGGACATAAGCAGTTCTTC. This chain joins TRBV3-1 and TRBJ2-1; 9 nucleotides align to TRBD2. Germline V gene lookup returns CDR1 LGHDT and CDR2 YNNKEL (reference sequence). CDR3 size: 15 residues.

This clonotype has only one observation. The chain is built from TRBV2 and TRBJ2-7; no definite D call. CDR3 length: 12 residues. The germline V gene has CDR1 SNHLY and CDR2 FYNNEI. The V end was cut by 6 bases, the J end by 3 bases, with 9 bases between. The CDR3 sequence is CASRQTGYEQYF. The DNA for the CDR3 is TGTGCCAGCAGACAGACCGGCTACGAGCAGTACTTC.

The rearrangement uses TRBV5-1 and TRBJ2-5, with D possibly TRBD1 on 6 matching bases. The CDR3 has 14 residues. The V gene's germline CDR1 is SGHRS and CDR2 YFSETQ. The ends were cut back, 2 bases at V and 3 bases at J, with 11 bases in the middle. DNA of the CDR3: TGCGCCAGCAGCTTAATCAGGGGCGAAGAGACCCAGTACTTC. Translated: CASSLIRGEETQYF.

The CDR3 coding sequence is TGCAGCGTGGCAGAGGGACGGAGCTCCTACAATGAGCAGTTCTTC. This gives the protein CSVAEGRSSYNEQFF. This chain uses TRBV29-1 with TRBJ2-1, with D perhaps assigned TRBD1 or TRBD2 (5 bases each). This CDR3 is 15 amino acids long. CDR1 SQVTM and CDR2 ANQGSEA come from the germline V gene. V gave up 6 bases and J gave up 0 bases, with 15 bases separating them.

In its sample, this clonotype was seen a few times. This chain uses TRBV5-5 with TRBJ2-7, with a tentative D call TRBD1 (5 bases). Germline assignment: CDR1 SGHKS and CDR2 YYEKEE (reference sequence). The CDR3 has 17 residues. V gave up 1 base and J gave up 0 bases, with 17 bases separating them. CDR3 loop: CASSLTARGSFSYEQYF. The CDR3, as DNA: TGTGCCAGCAGCTTGACGGCTAGGGGCAGTTTCTCCTACGAGCAGTACTTC.

This chain joins TRBV6-1 and TRBJ2-7; TRBD2 might be the D (5 bases). Germline loops: CDR1 MNHNS, CDR2 SASEGT. With 6 bases removed from V and 6 bases from J, the gap between germline ends came to 18 bases. This CDR3 region has 14 residues. CDR3 DNA: TGTGCCAGCAGCCCCCACCGGGGTTTGGTCGAGCAGTACTTC. Translating it yields CASSPHRGLVEQYF.

The chain employs TRBV6-5 and TRBJ1-1, with TRBD1 identical over 7 bases. CDR3 length: 16 amino acids. In germline, CDR1 is MNHEY, CDR2 SVGAGI. The V and J ends lost 2 bases and 4 bases, in that order; junction bases with no gene match: 10. This CDR3 is CASSYTPGTVPTEAFF. As DNA, the CDR3 is TGTGCCAGCAGTTACACCCCGGGGACAGTCCCCACTGAAGCTTTCTTT.